This TCR beta chain emerged from a study of cytotoxic CD8 clonotypes in ibrutinib-treated CLL. Findings of the study overall: Clonality was elevated at ibrutinib response and had returned toward baseline at progression.

Germline values: CDR1 SGHTA, CDR2 FQGNSA. The CDR3 runs to 14 residues. V lost 5 bases to trimming and J lost 1 base; unmatched junction nucleotides: 4. T cells were sequenced at a targeted depth of 1 in 200,000 to 1 in 1 million. The data were produced by immunoSEQ multiplex PCR, yet TCRdb's version contains in-frame clones alone and is incomplete. The repertoire consists of approximately 84,000 clones, with roughly 77% occurring once and the leading ten covering approximately 5.1%. Notes on this clone: The target antigen is unknown.

V is TRBV7-2 and J is TRBJ2-5; 7 bases are shared with TRBD1. Sequenced material: PBMCs, taken after 12 months of ibrutinib treatment. The receptor was isolated from a human donor with chronic lymphocytic leukemia. The CDR3 spells CASSPDRSQETQYF. CDR3 coding DNA: TGTGCCAGCAGCCCGGACAGGTCCCAAGAGACCCAGTACTTC.